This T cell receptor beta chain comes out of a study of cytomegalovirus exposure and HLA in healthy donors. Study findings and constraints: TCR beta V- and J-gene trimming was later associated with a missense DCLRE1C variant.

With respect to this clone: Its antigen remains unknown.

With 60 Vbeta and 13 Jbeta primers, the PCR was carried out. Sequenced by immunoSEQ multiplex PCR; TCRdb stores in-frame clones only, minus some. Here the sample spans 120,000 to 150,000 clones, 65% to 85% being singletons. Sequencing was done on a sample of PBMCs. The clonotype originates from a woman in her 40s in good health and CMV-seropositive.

The CDR3 DNA is TGTGCCAGCAGTCTGGACAGGTCCTACGAGCAGTACTTC. Encoded protein: CASSLDRSYEQYF. The V call is TRBV27, the J call TRBJ2-5, with TRBD1 matching over 7 bases. The J call could be wrong; TRBJ2-7 is a better fit for the DNA end. CDR3 length: 13 residues. CDR1 and CDR2 from the germline V gene are MNHEY and SMNVEV (reference sequence).